The sequence of this T cell receptor (beta chain) was determined in a study of cytomegalovirus exposure and HLA in healthy donors. PCR involved 60 Vbeta and 13 Jbeta primers. Measured with immunoSEQ multiplex PCR; TCRdb has only the in-frame clones, and not every one. This sample has 100,000 to 120,000 clones; more than 60% occur once, and the top ten carry around 2.1%. Trimming took 8 bases from V and 1 from J; bases not matched to a gene: 13. This CDR3 spans 17 amino acids. The germline V gene encodes CDR1 LNHDA and CDR2 SQIVND (reference sequence). Study findings and constraints: As confirmed in vitro, a few CMV-associated chains were specific for CMV antigens. In a later analysis, TCR beta V- and J-gene trimming was associated with a missense DCLRE1C variant.

For this clone: No antigen is known for it.

The sample comprised PBMCs. This rearrangement joins TRBV19 to TRBJ2-2, with TRBD2 identical over 7 bases. The TCR comes from a man aged 30-40 years in good health and CMV-seronegative. In DNA, the CDR3 is TGTGCCAGTTCACCATTGACTAGCTGGGAGAACACCGGGGAGCTGTTTTTT. Amino acid sequence: CASSPLTSWENTGELFF.